The 23 T cell receptor beta chains below all came from one sample that was sequenced in a study of radiotherapy plus CTLA-4 blockade in lung cancer. TCRdb's table, derived via immunoSEQ multiplex PCR, lists solely in-frame clones and lacks some. Among around 26,000 clones listed, around 70% were seen once. The starting material was peripheral blood, obtained from a patient treated with radiotherapy plus ipilimumab. These receptors came from a human donor with non-small cell lung cancer who had stable disease on radiotherapy plus ipilimumab.

Here the CDR3 reads CASSEAVLGFQWGYTF. CDR3 DNA: TGTGCCAGCAGTGAAGCGGTATTGGGGTTTCAATGGGGCTACACCTTC. The rearrangement links TRBV6-1 to TRBJ1-2; the D is unclear. The CDR3 loop spans 16 amino acids. Deletions cut 0 bases from V and 8 bases from J, with 19 bases between. Germline V gives CDR1 MNHNS, CDR2 SASEGT.

The genes are TRBV2 and TRBJ2-1; 9 bases are a match to TRBD1. The CDR3 has 14 amino acids. CDR1 is SNHLY, CDR2 FYNNEI, per germline. Germline trimming cut 6 bases from V and 7 bases from J; bases unmatched to any gene: 7. The DNA for the CDR3 is TGTGCCAGCAGCTTACAGGGGGCGCGGAATGAGCAGTTCTTC. Its protein product is CASSLQGARNEQFF.

This clone was observed a single time. The chain carries TRBV7-9 and TRBJ1-1, with D maybe TRBD1 (6 bases). The germline V gene has CDR1 SEHNR and CDR2 FQNEAQ (reference sequence). Deletions cut 2 bases from V and 7 bases from J, with 11 bases between. The CDR3 has 13 residues. CDR3 in DNA: TGTGCCAGCAGCTTAAGGGAACAGGGTGAAGCTTTCTTT. Its translation is CASSLREQGEAFF. Full variable domain (rest looked up from reference TRBV7-9 and TRBJ1-1): DTGVSQNPRHKITKRGQNVTFRCDPISEHNRLYWYRQTLGQGPEFLTYFQNEAQLEKSRLLSDRFSAERPKGSFSTLEIQRTEQGDSAMYLCASSLREQGEAFFGQGTRLTVV.

The V and J genes are TRBV5-1 and TRBJ2-1, with 12 bases lining up with TRBD1. The CDR3 runs to 15 residues. Trimming cost V 4 bases and J 6 bases; bases outside gene matches: 5. Germline-derived CDR1 and CDR2 are SGHRS and YFSETQ. The CDR3 coding sequence is TGCGCCAGCAGCGCGGGACAGGGGGCGCGCAATGAGCAGTTCTTC. Protein sequence: CASSAGQGARNEQFF.

The chain links TRBV30 to TRBJ2-2; D is undetermined. The CDR3 length is 14 residues. CDR1 and CDR2 from the germline V gene are GTSNPN and SVGIG (reference sequence). The V gene lost 4 bases and the J gene lost 2 bases, with 11 bases spanning the gap. CDR3 sequence: CAWKVGLNTGELFF. The DNA for the CDR3 is TGTGCCTGGAAGGTGGGGTTAAACACCGGGGAGCTGTTTTTT.

The chain couples TRBV11-3 to TRBJ2-1, with 14 nucleotides matching TRBD2. Trimming cost V 5 bases and J 6 bases; bases outside gene matches: 6. CDR1 is SGHNT and CDR2 is YENEEA in the germline V gene. CDR3 length: 16 residues. CDR3 coding DNA: TGTGCCAGCAGCCCGACGACTAGCGGGAGGGCCAATGAGCAGTTCTTC. Protein: CASSPTTSGRANEQFF.

This clone was counted between two and nine times. V usage is TRBV9 and J usage is TRBJ2-3; D tentatively reads TRBD1 or TRBD2 (5 bases each). The CDR3 is 13 amino acids. In germline, CDR1 is SGDLS, CDR2 YYNGEE. Trimming removed 1 base at V and 4 bases at J, with 7 bases between. The CDR3 sequence is CASSVLGADTQYF. As DNA, the CDR3 is TGTGCCAGCAGCGTACTGGGGGCAGATACGCAGTATTTT.

The CDR3, as DNA: TGTGCCAGCAGTTCATCCTCCCAGGGATTCACTGAAGCTTTCTTT. Amino acids: CASSSSSQGFTEAFF. The V call is TRBV28, the J call TRBJ1-1, with D possibly matching TRBD1 (5 bases). The CDR3 runs to 15 residues. Looked up from germline, CDR1 is MDHEN and CDR2 is SYDVKM. The V end was cut by 4 bases, the J end by 4 bases, with 16 bases between. The full variable domain, its missing parts supplied by reference TRBV28 and TRBJ1-1, is DVKVTQSSRYLVKRTGEKVFLECVQDMDHENMFWYRQDPGLGLRLIYFSYDVKMKEKGDIPEGYSVSREKKERFSLILESASTNQTSMYLCASSSSSQGFTEAFFGQGTRLTVV.

The chain combines TRBV6-5 with TRBJ2-5; D remains unclear. Germline CDR1 is MNHEY and CDR2 is SVGAGI. Trimming took off 2 bases at V and 5 bases at J, with 9 bases between the two ends. CDR3 length: 13 amino acids. DNA of the CDR3: TGTGCCAGCAGTTACGGGTTTGTGGAGACCCAGTACTTC. It encodes CASSYGFVETQYF.

The chain employs TRBV29-1 and TRBJ2-1; the D is unclear. Deletions cut 0 bases from V and 7 bases from J, with 7 bases between. The CDR3 is made up of 12 amino acids. The germline gives CDR1 SQVTM, CDR2 ANQGSEA. CDR3 DNA sequence: TGCAGCGTTGAAGATGGAGAGAATGAGCAGTTCTTC. Residues: CSVEDGENEQFF.

J is TRBJ2-7 and V is TRBV11-3; D gene uncertain. This CDR3 has 13 residues. V was shortened by 0 bases and J by 4 bases, with 7 bases between the two germline ends. Germline CDR1 SGHNT, CDR2 YENEEA. The CDR3 nucleotides are TGTGCCAGCAGCTTAGATAGGCAGTACGAGCAGTACTTC. Protein: CASSLDRQYEQYF.

The chain couples TRBV5-1 to TRBJ1-1, with D tentatively TRBD1 (5 bases). Germline CDR1 SGHRS, CDR2 YFSETQ. This CDR3 has 15 residues. With 4 bases removed from V and 5 bases from J, the gap between germline ends came to 18 bases. CDR3 DNA sequence: TGCGCCAGCAGCCCACCGGGACCGGAGAGGACTGAAGCTTTCTTT. It encodes CASSPPGPERTEAFF.

This clone was counted only a few times. V gene TRBV6-4 combines with J gene TRBJ1-5; 9 positions match TRBD1. The CDR3 consists of 17 residues. Germline CDR1 and CDR2: MRHNA and SNTAGT. The trim removed 6 bases at V and 2 bases at J, leaving 11 bases unmatched. This chain's CDR3 is CASREVQGADGNQPQHF. DNA of the CDR3: TGTGCCAGCAGGGAAGTACAGGGGGCGGACGGCAATCAGCCCCAGCATTTT.

The chain has TRBV4-3 and TRBJ2-7; D remains ambiguous. With 1 base removed from V and 0 bases from J, the gap between germline ends came to 4 bases. The CDR3 totals 13 residues. CDR1 and CDR2 (germline): LGHNA, YSLEER. The CDR3 DNA reads TGCGCCAGCAGCCAAGCCCCCTCCTACGAGCAGTACTTC. It is translated as CASSQAPSYEQYF.

This clone has only a few counts. The chain links TRBV7-2 to TRBJ1-1; 8 bases are a match to TRBD1. Germline trimming cut 4 bases from V and 8 bases from J; bases unmatched to any gene: 3. CDR1 SGHTA and CDR2 FQGNSA come from the germline V gene. This CDR3 is 12 amino acids long. The CDR3 DNA reads as TGTGCCAGCAGCTCCAACAGGGGGGAAGCTTTCTTT. Residues: CASSSNRGEAFF.

V and J are TRBV12-5 and TRBJ2-5, with D uncertain. This CDR3 contains 11 residues. The ends were cut back, 2 bases at V and 6 bases at J, with 4 bases in the middle. The germline V gene has CDR1 LGHNT and CDR2 FRNRAP. The CDR3 loop is CASGLSKTQYF. Here the CDR3 DNA reads TGTGCTAGTGGTTTGTCCAAGACCCAGTACTTC.

The V call is TRBV29-1, the J call TRBJ1-5; 8 bases are shared with TRBD1. The CDR3 has 12 residues. Germline CDR1 and CDR2: SQVTM and ANQGSEA. V lost 4 bases and J lost 7; bases outside the gene matches: 3. CDR3 residues: CSVGQGKQPQHF. The DNA for the CDR3 is TGCAGCGTTGGACAGGGGAAGCAGCCCCAGCATTTT.

This clone was picked up a small number of times. The CDR3 region has the DNA TGTGCCAGCAGTGAATTAATAGCTTCTAGCACAGATACGCAGTATTTT. Protein: CASSELIASSTDTQYF. The chain joins TRBV25-1 to TRBJ2-3; D gene unclear. The CDR3 covers 16 residues. The V end lost 1 base, the J end lost 0 bases, and 11 bases lay between the germline ends. Germline V gives CDR1 MGHDK, CDR2 SYGVNS.

There are many counts of this clone. The rearrangement joins TRBV27 to TRBJ2-7, with TRBD2 as a possible D gene (8 bases). Trimming stripped 10 bases from V and 5 bases from J, with 27 bases between. CDR3 length: 16 amino acids. Per germline, CDR1 MNHEY and CDR2 SMNVEV (reference sequence). In DNA, the CDR3 is TGTGCCATGCCGGGGGGGGGACAGACAGGGCCCCACGAGCAGTACTTC. Translation: CAMPGGGQTGPHEQYF.

This clone was observed once. The CDR3: CASSQDLTALNEKLFF. CDR3 DNA sequence: TGCGCCAGCAGCCAAGATTTGACGGCACTTAATGAAAAACTGTTTTTT. This chain uses TRBV4-1 with TRBJ1-4; D gene ambiguous. Trimming removed 0 bases at V and 4 bases at J, with 12 bases between. This CDR3 has 16 residues. Germline lookup yields CDR1 MGHRA and CDR2 YSYEKL.

This clone was seen once. The CDR3, as DNA: TGTGCCAGCAGTCAACCCATGGATACGCAGTATTTT. This translates into CASSQPMDTQYF. The chain combines TRBV11-2 with TRBJ2-3; D is unresolved. V lost 6 bases to trimming and J lost 6 bases, with 10 bases between them. This CDR3 spans 12 amino acids. Germline lookup yields CDR1 SGHAT and CDR2 FQNNGV.

The sample holds one count of this clone. The chain links TRBV28 to TRBJ2-2, with no clear D. Trimming stripped 6 bases from V and 6 bases from J, with 14 bases between. The CDR3 length is 14 residues. The V gene's germline CDR1 is MDHEN and CDR2 SYDVKM. This chain's CDR3 is CASRDLRFPGELFF. CDR3 coding DNA: TGTGCCAGCAGAGATTTGAGGTTCCCCGGGGAGCTGTTTTTT.

In its sample, this clone was seen once. The rearrangement uses TRBV4-2 and TRBJ1-1; TRBD1 might be the D (5 bases). Trimming cost V 7 bases and J 1 base, with 16 bases left between them. Germline-derived CDR1 and CDR2 are LGHNA and YNFKEQ. The CDR3 is 15 amino acids. The CDR3 here is CASTRDAFSNTEAFF. The CDR3 nucleotides are TGTGCCAGCACCCGGGACGCTTTTTCGAACACTGAAGCTTTCTTT.